Reported below is one T cell receptor (beta chain). Antigen specificity is unknown. This entry belongs to a study of T cell responses to AZD1222 COVID-19 vaccine. Study findings and constraints: Donors in the cohort were predominantly white British and more often female, and clonal diversity was possibly underestimated. At baseline, just six or seven AZD1222 recipients tested seropositive. Two AZD1222 administrations were followed by greater Spike-specific TCR breadth and depth. Mapped onto spike, vaccine-associated CD4 TCRs spanned it and were dominant at 160-218 and 743-854.

Looked up from germline, CDR1 is SGHNT and CDR2 is YENEEA. CDR3 length equals 13 residues. With 4 bases removed from V and 1 base from J, the gap between germline ends came to 7 bases. Profiled with immunoSEQ multiplex PCR; TCRdb holds only in-frame clones, not every one. The sample holds around 200,000 clones, around 90% seen once. The sequences come from peripheral blood, collected on day 0 of AZD1222 vaccination. V gene TRBV11-3 combines with J gene TRBJ1-1; tentatively, D is TRBD1 (6 bases). The TCR was taken from an adult in good health. Written as DNA, the CDR3 is TGTGCCAGCAGCTCACAGGGGAACACTGAAGCTTTCTTT. Translated: CASSSQGNTEAFF.